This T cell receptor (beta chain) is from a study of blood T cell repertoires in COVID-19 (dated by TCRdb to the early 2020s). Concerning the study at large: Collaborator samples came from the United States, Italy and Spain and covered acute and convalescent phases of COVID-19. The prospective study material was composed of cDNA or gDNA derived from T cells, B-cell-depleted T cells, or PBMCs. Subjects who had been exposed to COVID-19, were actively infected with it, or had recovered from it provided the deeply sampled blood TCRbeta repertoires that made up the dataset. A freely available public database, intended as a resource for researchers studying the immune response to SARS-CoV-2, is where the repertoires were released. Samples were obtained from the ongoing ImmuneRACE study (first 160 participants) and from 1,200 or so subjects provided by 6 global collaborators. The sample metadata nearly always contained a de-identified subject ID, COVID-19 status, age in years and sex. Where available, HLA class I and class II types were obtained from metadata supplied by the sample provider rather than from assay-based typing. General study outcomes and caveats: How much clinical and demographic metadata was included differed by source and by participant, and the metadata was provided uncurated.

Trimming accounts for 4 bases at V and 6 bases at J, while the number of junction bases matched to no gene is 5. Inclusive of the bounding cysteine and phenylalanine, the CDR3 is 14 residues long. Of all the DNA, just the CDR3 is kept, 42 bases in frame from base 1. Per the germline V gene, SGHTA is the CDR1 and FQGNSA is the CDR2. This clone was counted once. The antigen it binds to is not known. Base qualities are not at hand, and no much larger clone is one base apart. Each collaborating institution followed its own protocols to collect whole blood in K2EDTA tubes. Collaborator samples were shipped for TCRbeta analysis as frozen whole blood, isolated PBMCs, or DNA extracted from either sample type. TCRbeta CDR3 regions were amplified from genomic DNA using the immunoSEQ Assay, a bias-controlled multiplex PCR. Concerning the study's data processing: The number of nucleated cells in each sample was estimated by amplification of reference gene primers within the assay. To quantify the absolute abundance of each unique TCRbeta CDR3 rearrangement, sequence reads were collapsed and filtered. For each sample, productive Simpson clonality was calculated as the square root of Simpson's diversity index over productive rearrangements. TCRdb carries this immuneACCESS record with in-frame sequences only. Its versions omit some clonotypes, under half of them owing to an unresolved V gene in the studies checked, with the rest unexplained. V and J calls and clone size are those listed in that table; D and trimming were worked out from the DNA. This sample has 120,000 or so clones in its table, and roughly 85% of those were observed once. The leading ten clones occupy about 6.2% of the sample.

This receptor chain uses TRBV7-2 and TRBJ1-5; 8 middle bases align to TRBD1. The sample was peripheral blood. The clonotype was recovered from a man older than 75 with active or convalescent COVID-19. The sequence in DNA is TGTGCCAGCAGCTCAGGACAGGGTCGTCAGCCCCAGCATTTT. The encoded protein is CASSSGQGRQPQHF.